Listed below are T cell receptor beta chains from one sample, sequenced in a study of naive and memory T cell subsets. TCRdb recomputed calls from the UMI-ligation and nested PCR reads with MiXCR, one row per CDR3 protein. This table has about 99,000 distinct CDR3 sequences, 14% appearing once. The sample comprised naive CD8+ T cells from blood. These receptors originate from a human donor in good health. Each CDR3 is given with its conserved first and last residue. D genes are given only for firm matches. Expanded clones get a size class; other rows say once, few or many, or leave the size out.

TRBJ1-2	-	TRBV2	-	TGTGCCAGCAGTGCGGGGGGCGCTTGGTATGGCTACACCTTC	CASSAGGAWYGYTF
TRBJ2-7	-	TRBV27	-	TGTGCCAGCAGTTATCAGGGAGGCTCCGAGCAGTACTTC	CASSYQGGSEQYF
TRBJ2-5	-	TRBV11-2	many	TGTGCCAGCAGCTTGGCGGGGGCCCAAGAGACCCAGTACTTC	CASSLAGAQETQYF
TRBJ1-1	-	TRBV7-9	-	TGTGCCAGCAGCCCGGACTTGAACCGGGGCACTGAAGCTTTCTTT	CASSPDLNRGTEAFF
TRBJ2-3	-	TRBV12-3/TRBV12-4	-	TGTGCCAGCAGCTCATGGAGGAGGCGGCACACAGATACGCAGTATTTT	CASSSWRRRHTDTQYF
TRBJ2-3	-	TRBV24-1	many	TGTGCCACCAGTGATTTGCGCGGGACTTCTAGCACAGATACGCAGTATTTT	CATSDLRGTSSTDTQYF
TRBJ1-6	-	TRBV9	few	TGTGCCAGCAGCGTGACAGGTTTGGAGAATTCACCCCTCCACTTT	CASSVTGLENSPLHF
TRBJ2-1	-	TRBV5-1	-	TGCGCCAGCATGGGTAATGAGCAGTTCTTC	CASMGNEQFF
TRBJ1-1	-	TRBV6-2/TRBV6-3	-	TGTGCCAGCAGTTACGGGCGGGAGGGCACGAACACTGAAGCTTTCTTT	CASSYGREGTNTEAFF
TRBJ2-7	-	TRBV7-2	few	TGTGCCAGCAGCTTTCTAAGCTCCTACGAGCAGTACTTC	CASSFLSSYEQYF
TRBJ2-2	-	TRBV11-2	-	TGTGCCAGCAGGGTGGGTGTAAGACGAGAGGGGAGCAACACCGGGGAGCTGTTTTTT	CASRVGVRREGSNTGELFF
TRBJ2-5	TRBD1	TRBV5-4	few	TGTGCCAGCAGCTTAACAGGGGTTGGAGAAGAGACCCAGTACTTC	CASSLTGVGEETQYF
TRBJ2-1	TRBD2	TRBV7-3	-	TGTACCAGCAACGCGGGGGGGCCCGGTTTTGGGCAGTTCTTC	CTSNAGGPGFGQFF
TRBJ2-1	-	TRBV13	few	TGTGCCAGCATCCGAAGCGGACACTCCTACAATGAGCAGTTCTTC	CASIRSGHSYNEQFF
TRBJ2-3	TRBD1	TRBV10-2	-	TGCGCCAGCAGTGTACAGGGGGCGAGGACAGATACGCAGTATTTT	CASSVQGARTDTQYF
TRBJ2-7	TRBD1	TRBV9	many	TGTGCCAGCAGCGTCGCCGGACAGGGTCGAGGTGAGCAGTACTTC	CASSVAGQGRGEQYF
TRBJ1-1	-	TRBV12-3/TRBV12-4	many	TGTGCCAGCAGTTTCGCCGAGGTGAACACTGAAGCTTTCTTT	CASSFAEVNTEAFF
TRBJ1-5	-	TRBV29-1	-	TGCAGCCCTGCGGATATCTGCAGAGCCAATCAGCCCCAGCATTTT	CSPADICRANQPQHF
TRBJ2-7	-	TRBV27	few	TGTGCCAGCAGTCGGACTCCTCCGGGACCCGAAGTTTACGAGCAGTACTTC	CASSRTPPGPEVYEQYF
TRBJ2-1	-	TRBV27	-	TGTGCCAGCAGTTTATTAGGGCCCAGTTGGGGGCACAATGAGCAGTTCTTC	CASSLLGPSWGHNEQFF
TRBJ2-7	-	TRBV3-1	-	TGTGCCAGCAGCCCCAATCCGGGCGACTACGAGCAGTACTTC	CASSPNPGDYEQYF
TRBJ2-3	-	TRBV5-1	-	TGCGCCAGCAGCTTGGTGGAGGATACGCAGTATTTT	CASSLVEDTQYF
TRBJ1-1	-	TRBV13	-	TGTGCCAGCAGCTTAGGCAGGGGGAACACTGAAGCTTTCTTT	CASSLGRGNTEAFF
TRBJ2-7	TRBD1	TRBV6-5	once	TGTGCCAGCAGCCGTCGGCCGGGACAGGGAGGCGAGCAGTACTTC	CASSRRPGQGGEQYF
TRBJ2-5	TRBD2	TRBV12-3/TRBV12-4	-	TGTGCCAGCAGGCCCGGGACTAGAGAAGAGACCCAGTACTTC	CASRPGTREETQYF
TRBJ2-6	TRBD1	TRBV9	-	TGTGCCAGCAGCGTAGACAGGGGATACTCTGGGGCCAACGTCCTGACTTTC	CASSVDRGYSGANVLTF
TRBJ2-1	TRBD1	TRBV4-3	-	TGCGCCAGCAGCCGCAACAGGGGTCCCAATGAGCAGTTCTTC	CASSRNRGPNEQFF
TRBJ2-1	-	TRBV28	many	TGTGCCAGCTGTGCCCGGGTTGGTGAGCAGTTCTTC	CASCARVGEQFF
TRBJ2-7	TRBD1	TRBV6-2/TRBV6-3	-	TGTGCCAGCAGTGACGGGACAGTTTCGTTTAACTCCTACGAGCAGTACTTC	CASSDGTVSFNSYEQYF
TRBJ1-4	-	TRBV2	-	TGTGCCAGCCGTGACAATTGGAATGAAAAACTGTTTTTT	CASRDNWNEKLFF
TRBJ1-1	-	TRBV7-6	-	TGTGCCAGCAGCCCACGGACAGACTCTGAAGCTTTCTTT	CASSPRTDSEAFF
TRBJ2-5	TRBD2	TRBV28	-	TGTGCCAGCAGCCCACTAGCGCGCGGGGAGACCCAGTACTTC	CASSPLARGETQYF
TRBJ2-7	-	TRBV12-3/TRBV12-4	many	TGTGCCAGCAGTTTAGGCAGTCCCGAGCAGTACTTC	CASSLGSPEQYF
TRBJ2-1	TRBD1	TRBV11-3	-	TGTGCCAGCAGCTTGACTAACAGGGGAATCTACAATGAGCAGTTCTTC	CASSLTNRGIYNEQFF
TRBJ2-1	TRBD2	TRBV15	many	TGTGCCACCAGGCCCGGGACTAGCGGGATTTATGAGCAGTTCTTC	CATRPGTSGIYEQFF
TRBJ2-7	-	TRBV7-9	-	TGTGCCAGCAGCTTCAATAGGGGAGGGACATTCTACGAGCAGTACTTC	CASSFNRGGTFYEQYF
TRBJ1-6	-	TRBV2	-	TGTGCCAGCAGTACAGGTCGGCCGTATAATTCACCCCTCCACTTT	CASSTGRPYNSPLHF
TRBJ1-5	-	TRBV15	few	TGTGCCACCAGCAGAGAGACGGGACTAGAAATCATGCAGCATTTT	CATSRETGLEIMQHF
TRBJ1-1	-	TRBV4-3	few	TGCGCCAGCAGCCAAGATAACAGTTGGAACACTGAAGCTTTCTTT	CASSQDNSWNTEAFF
TRBJ2-4	-	TRBV7-9	-	TGTGCCCTACAATCCGAGAGGGCCAAAAACATTCAGTACTTC	CALQSERAKNIQYF
TRBJ1-1	TRBD1	TRBV9	many	TGTGCCAGCAGCACAAGCTCCGGGACAGGGTTCATGAACACTGAAGCTTTCTTT	CASSTSSGTGFMNTEAFF
TRBJ2-5	-	TRBV7-9	few	TGTGCCAGCAGCTGGACCCTCCAAGAGACCCAGTACTTC	CASSWTLQETQYF